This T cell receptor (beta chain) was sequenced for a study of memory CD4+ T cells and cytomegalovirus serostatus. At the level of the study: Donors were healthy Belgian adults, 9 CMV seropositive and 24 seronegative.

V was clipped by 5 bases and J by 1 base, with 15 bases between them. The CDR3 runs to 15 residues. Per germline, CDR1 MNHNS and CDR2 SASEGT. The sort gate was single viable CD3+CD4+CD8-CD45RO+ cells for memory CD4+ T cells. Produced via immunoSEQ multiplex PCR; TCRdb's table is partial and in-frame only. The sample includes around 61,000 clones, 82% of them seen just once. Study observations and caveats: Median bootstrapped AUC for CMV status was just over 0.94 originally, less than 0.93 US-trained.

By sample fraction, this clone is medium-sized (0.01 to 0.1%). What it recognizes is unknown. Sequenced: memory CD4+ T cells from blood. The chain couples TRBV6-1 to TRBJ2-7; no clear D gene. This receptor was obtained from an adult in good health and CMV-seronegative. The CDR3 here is CASSPSGLGSYEQYF. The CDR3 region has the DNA TGTGCCAGCAGTCCCTCCGGGCTCGGGTCCTACGAGCAGTACTTC.